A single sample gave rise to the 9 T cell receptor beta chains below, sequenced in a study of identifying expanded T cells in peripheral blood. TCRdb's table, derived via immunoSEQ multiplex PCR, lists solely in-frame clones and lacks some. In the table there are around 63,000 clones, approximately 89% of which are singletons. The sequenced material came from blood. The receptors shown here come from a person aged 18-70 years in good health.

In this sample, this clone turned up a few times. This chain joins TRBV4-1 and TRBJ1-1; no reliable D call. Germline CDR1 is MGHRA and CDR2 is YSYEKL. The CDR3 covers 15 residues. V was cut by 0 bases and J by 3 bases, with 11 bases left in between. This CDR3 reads CASSQDGSSDTEAFF. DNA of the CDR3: TGCGCCAGCAGCCAAGATGGGTCTAGCGACACTGAAGCTTTCTTT.

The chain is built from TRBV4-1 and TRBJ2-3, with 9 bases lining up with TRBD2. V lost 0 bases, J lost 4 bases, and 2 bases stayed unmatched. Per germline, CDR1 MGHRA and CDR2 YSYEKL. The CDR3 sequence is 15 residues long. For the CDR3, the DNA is TGCGCCAGCAGCCAAGAGCGGGGGGGCCCAGATACGCAGTATTTT. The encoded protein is CASSQERGGPDTQYF.

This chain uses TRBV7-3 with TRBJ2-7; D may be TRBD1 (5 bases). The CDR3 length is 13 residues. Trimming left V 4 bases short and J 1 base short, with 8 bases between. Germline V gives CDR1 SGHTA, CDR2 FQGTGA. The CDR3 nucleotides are TGTGCCAGCAGCTCGGACATATCCTACGAGCAGTACTTC. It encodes CASSSDISYEQYF.

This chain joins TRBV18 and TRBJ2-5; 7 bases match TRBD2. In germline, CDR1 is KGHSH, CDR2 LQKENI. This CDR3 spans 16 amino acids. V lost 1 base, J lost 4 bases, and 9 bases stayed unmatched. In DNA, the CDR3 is TGTGCCAGCTCACCACGAGGAGGTTGGGGGGGAGAGACCCAGTACTTC. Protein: CASSPRGGWGGETQYF.

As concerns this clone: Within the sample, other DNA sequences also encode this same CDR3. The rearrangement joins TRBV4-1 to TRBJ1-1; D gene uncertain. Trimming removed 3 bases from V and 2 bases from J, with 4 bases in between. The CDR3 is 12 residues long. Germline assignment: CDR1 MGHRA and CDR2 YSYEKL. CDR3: CASSHHNTEAFF. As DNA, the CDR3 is TGCGCCAGCAGCCACCATAACACTGAAGCTTTCTTT.

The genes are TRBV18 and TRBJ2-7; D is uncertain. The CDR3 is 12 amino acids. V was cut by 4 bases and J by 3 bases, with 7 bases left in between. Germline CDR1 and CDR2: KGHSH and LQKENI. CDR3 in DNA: TGTGCCAGCTCACAGGGAAACTACGAGCAGTACTTC. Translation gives CASSQGNYEQYF.

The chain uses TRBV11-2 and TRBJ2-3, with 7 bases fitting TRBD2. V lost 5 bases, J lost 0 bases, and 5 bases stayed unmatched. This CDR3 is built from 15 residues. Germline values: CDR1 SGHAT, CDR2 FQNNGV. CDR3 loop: CASSPLAVSTDTQYF. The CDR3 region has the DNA TGTGCCAGCAGCCCTCTAGCGGTTAGCACAGATACGCAGTATTTT. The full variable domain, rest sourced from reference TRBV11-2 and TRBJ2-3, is EAGVAQSPRYKIIEKRQSVAFWCNPISGHATLYWYQQILGQGPKLLIQFQNNGVVDDSQLPKDRFSAERLKGVDSTLKIQPAKLEDSAVYLCASSPLAVSTDTQYFGPGTRLTVL.

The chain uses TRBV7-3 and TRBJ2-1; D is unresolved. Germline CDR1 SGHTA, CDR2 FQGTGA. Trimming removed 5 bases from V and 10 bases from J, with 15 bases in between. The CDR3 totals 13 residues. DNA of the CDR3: TGTGCCAGCAGCCCCTCTTCGGACCAGGAGCAGTTCTTC. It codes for CASSPSSDQEQFF.

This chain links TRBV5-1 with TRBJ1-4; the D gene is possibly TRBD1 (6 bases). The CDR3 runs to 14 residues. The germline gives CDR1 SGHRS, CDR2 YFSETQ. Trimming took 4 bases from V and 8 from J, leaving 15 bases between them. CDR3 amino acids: CASSITGTNEKLFF. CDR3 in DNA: TGCGCCAGCAGCATAACAGGGACCAACGAAAAACTGTTTTTT.